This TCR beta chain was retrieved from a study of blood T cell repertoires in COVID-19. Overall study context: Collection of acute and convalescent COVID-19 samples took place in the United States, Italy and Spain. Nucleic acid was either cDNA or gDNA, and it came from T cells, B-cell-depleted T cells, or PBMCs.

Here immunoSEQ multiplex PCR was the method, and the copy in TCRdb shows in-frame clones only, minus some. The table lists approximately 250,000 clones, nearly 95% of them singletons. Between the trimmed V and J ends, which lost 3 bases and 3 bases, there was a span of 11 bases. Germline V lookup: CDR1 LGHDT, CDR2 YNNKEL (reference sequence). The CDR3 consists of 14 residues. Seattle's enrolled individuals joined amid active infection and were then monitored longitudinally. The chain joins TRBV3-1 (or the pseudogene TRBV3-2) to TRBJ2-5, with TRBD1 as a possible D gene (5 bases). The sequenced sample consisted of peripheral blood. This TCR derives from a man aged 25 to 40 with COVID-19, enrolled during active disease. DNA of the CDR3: TGTGCCAGCAGCCAGGTGACAGATGAAGAGACCCAGTACTTC. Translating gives CASSQVTDEETQYF.